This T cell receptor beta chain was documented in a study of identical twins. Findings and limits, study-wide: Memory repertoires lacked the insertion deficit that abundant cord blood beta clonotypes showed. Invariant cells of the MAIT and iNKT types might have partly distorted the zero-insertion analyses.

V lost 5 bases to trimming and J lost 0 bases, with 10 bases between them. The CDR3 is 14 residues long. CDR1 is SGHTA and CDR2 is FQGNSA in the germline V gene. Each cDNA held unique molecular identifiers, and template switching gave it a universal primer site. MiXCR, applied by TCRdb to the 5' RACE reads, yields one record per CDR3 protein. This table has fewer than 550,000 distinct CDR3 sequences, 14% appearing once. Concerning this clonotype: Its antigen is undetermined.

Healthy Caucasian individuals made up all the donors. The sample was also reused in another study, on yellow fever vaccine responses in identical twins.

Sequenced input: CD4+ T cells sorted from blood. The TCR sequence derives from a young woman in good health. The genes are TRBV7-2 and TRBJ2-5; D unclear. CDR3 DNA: TGTGCCAGCAGCCACTCGACGTACCAAGAGACCCAGTACTTC. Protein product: CASSHSTYQETQYF.